Detailed here is one T cell receptor (beta chain). This record comes from a study of identical twins. CDR1 and CDR2 from the germline V gene are LGHNA and YSLEER. The CDR3 length is 13 residues. Trimming took 0 bases from V and 7 from J, leaving 8 bases between them. TCRdb independently ran MiXCR on the 5' RACE reads; one entry per CDR3 protein. The data contain approximately 700,000 distinct CDR3 sequences, about 20% of them singletons. The data were also submitted as part of a second study, on T cells expressing NK-cell markers.

The clonotype originates from a woman between 18 and 29 years old in good health. The chain uses TRBV4-3 and TRBJ2-3, with D unclear. Sequencing was carried out using PBMCs. The CDR3 DNA reads TGCGCCAGCAGCCAAGAATCTTTCCATACGCAGTATTTT. Amino acids: CASSQESFHTQYF.